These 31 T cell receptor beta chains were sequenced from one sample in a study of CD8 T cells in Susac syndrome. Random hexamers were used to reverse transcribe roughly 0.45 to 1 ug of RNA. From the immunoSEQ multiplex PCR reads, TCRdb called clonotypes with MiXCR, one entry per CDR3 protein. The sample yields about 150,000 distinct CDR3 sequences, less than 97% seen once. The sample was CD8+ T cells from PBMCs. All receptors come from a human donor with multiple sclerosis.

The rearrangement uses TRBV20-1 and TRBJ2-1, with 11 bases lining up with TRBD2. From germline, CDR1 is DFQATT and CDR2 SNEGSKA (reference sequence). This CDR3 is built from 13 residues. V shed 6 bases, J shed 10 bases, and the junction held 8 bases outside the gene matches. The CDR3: CSARLAGGREQFF. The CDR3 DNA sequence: TGCAGTGCCCGCCTAGCGGGGGGTCGGGAGCAGTTCTTC.

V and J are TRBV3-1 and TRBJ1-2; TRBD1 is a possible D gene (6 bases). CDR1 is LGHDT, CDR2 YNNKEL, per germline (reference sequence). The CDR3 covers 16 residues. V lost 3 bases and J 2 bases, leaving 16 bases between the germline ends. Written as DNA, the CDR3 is TGTGCCAGCAGCCAGACAGGCACCCTTTCCAACTATGGCTACACCTTC. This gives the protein CASSQTGTLSNYGYTF. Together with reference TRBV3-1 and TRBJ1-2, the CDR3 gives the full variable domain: DTAVSQTPKYLVTQMGNDKSIKCEQNLGHDTMYWYKQDSKKFLKIMFSYNNKELIINETVPNRFSPKSPDKAHLNLHINSLELGDSAVYFCASSQTGTLSNYGYTFGSGTRLTVV.

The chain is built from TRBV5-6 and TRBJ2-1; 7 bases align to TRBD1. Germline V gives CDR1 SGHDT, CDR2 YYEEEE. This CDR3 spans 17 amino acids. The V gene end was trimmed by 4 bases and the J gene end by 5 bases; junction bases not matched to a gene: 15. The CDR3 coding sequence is TGTGCCAGCAGCGCTACAGACCGGGACAGTCTCAACAATGAGCAGTTCTTC. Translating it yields CASSATDRDSLNNEQFF.

The CDR3 reads CSARDSGGRQFF. The CDR3 DNA reads TGCAGTGCTAGAGATAGCGGGGGCAGGCAGTTCTTC. The chain has TRBV20-1 and TRBJ2-1, with 9 bases fitting TRBD2. V lost 0 bases to trimming and J lost 12 bases; unmatched junction nucleotides: 3. Germline CDR1 is DFQATT and CDR2 is SNEGSKA (reference sequence). There are 12 residues in the CDR3.

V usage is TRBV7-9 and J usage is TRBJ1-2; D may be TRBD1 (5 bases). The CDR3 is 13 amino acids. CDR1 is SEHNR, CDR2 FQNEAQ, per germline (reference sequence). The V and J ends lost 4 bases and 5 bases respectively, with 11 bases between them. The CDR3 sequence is CASSSPGLYGYTF. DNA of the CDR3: TGTGCCAGCAGCTCACCGGGACTTTATGGCTACACCTTC.

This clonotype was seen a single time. The CDR3 sequence is CASSQDNSGSYEQYV. The CDR3 DNA sequence: TGTGCCAGCAGTCAGGACAATTCCGGGTCCTACGAGCAGTACGTC. The genes are TRBV12-3 or TRBV12-4 and TRBJ2-7; D is possibly TRBD1 (5 bases). The CDR3 sequence is 15 residues long. Trimming left V 5 bases short and J 1 base short, with 15 bases between.

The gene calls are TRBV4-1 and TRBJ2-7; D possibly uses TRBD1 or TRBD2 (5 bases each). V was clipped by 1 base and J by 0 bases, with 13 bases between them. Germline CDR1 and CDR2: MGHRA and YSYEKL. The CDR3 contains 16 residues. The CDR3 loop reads CASSQVSGASSYEQYV. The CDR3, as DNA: TGCGCCAGCAGCCAAGTCTCCGGGGCAAGCTCCTACGAGCAGTACGTC.

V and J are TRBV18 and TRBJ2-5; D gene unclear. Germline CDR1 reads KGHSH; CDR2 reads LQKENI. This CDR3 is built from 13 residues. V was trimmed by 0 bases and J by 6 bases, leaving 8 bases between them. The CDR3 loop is CASSPPGMQTQYF. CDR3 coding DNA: TGTGCCAGCTCACCACCAGGCATGCAGACCCAGTACTTC.

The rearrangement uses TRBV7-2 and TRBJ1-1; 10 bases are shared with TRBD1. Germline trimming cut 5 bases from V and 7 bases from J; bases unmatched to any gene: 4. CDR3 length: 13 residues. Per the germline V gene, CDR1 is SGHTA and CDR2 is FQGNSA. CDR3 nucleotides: TGTGCCAGCAGCCCGTGGACAGGGGGTGAAGCTTTCTTT. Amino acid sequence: CASSPWTGGEAFF. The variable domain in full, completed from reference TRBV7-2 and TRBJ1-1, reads GAGVSQSPSNKVTEKGKDVELRCDPISGHTALYWYRQSLGQGLEFLIYFQGNSAPDKSGLPSDRFSAERTGGSVSTLTIQRTQQEDSAVYLCASSPWTGGEAFFGQGTRLTVV.

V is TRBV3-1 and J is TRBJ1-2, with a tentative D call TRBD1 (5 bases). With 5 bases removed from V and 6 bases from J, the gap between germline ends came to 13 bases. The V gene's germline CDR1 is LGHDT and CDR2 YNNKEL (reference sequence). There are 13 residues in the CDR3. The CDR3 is CASSSGRGDGYTF. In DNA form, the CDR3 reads TGTGCCAGCAGCTCGGGACGGGGTGATGGCTACACCTTC.

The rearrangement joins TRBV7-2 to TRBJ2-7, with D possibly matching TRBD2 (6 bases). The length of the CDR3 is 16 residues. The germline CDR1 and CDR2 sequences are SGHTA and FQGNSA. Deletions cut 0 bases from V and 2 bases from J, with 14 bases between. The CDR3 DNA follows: TGTGCCAGCAGCTTAGCCCCGGGGGTTGGGACCTACGAGCAGTACTTC. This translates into CASSLAPGVGTYEQYF.

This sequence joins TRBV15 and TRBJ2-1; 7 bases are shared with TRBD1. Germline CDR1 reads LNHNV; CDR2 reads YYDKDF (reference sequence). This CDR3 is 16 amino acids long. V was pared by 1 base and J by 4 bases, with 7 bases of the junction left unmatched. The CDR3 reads CATSRVGTDWYNEQFF. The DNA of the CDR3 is TGTGCCACCAGCAGAGTCGGGACAGATTGGTACAATGAGCAGTTCTTC.

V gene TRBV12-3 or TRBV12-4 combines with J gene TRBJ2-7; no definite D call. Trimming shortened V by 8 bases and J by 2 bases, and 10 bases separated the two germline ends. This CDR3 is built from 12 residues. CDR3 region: CASALRTYEQYF. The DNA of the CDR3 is TGTGCCAGCGCCCTGAGGACCTACGAGCAGTACTTC.

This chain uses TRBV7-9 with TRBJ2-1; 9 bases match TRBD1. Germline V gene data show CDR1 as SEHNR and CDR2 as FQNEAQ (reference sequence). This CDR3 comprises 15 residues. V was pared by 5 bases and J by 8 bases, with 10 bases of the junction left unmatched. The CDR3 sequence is CASSPRDRVPDEQFF. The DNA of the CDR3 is TGTGCCAGCAGCCCGCGGGACAGGGTCCCGGATGAGCAGTTCTTC.

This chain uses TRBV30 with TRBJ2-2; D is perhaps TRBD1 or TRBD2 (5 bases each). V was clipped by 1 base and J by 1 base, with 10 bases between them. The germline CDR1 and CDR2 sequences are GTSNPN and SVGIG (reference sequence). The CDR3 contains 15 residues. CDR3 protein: CAWSEGTVNTGELFF. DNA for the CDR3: TGTGCCTGGAGTGAGGGGACGGTGAACACCGGGGAGCTGTTTTTT.

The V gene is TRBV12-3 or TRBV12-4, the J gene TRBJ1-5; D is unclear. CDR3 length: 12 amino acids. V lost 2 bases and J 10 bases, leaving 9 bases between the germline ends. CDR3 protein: CASSLNSEPQHF. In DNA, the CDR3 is TGTGCCAGCAGTTTAAACAGCGAACCCCAGCATTTT.

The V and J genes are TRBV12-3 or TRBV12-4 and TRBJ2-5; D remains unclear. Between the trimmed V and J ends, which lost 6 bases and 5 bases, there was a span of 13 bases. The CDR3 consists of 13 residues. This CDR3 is CASRGGVEETQYF. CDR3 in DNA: TGTGCCAGCAGGGGTGGGGTAGAGGAGACCCAGTACTTC.

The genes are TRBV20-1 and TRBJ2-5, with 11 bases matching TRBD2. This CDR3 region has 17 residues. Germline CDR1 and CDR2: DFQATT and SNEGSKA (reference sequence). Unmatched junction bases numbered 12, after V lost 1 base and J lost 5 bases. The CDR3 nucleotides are TGCAGTGCTAGAGTACTAGCGGGGGCCCCTACACGGGAGACCCAGTACTTC. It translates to CSARVLAGAPTRETQYF.

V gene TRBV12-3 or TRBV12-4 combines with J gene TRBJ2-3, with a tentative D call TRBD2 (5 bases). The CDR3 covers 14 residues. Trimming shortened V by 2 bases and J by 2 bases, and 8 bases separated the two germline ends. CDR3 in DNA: TGTGCCAGCAGTTTAACTAGGATCACAGATACGCAGTATTTT. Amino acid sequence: CASSLTRITDTQYF.

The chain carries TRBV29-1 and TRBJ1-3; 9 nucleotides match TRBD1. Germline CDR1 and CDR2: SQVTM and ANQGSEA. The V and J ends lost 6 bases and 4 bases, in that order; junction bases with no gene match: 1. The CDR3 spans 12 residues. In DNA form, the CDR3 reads TGCAGCGTCGGGACAGGGGGAAACACCATATATTTT. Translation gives CSVGTGGNTIYF.

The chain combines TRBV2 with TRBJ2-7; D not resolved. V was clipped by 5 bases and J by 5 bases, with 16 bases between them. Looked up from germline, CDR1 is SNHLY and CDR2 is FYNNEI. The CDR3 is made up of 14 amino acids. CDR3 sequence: CASSNSPPGDEQYF. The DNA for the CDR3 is TGTGCCAGCAGTAACTCGCCCCCTGGGGACGAGCAGTACTTC.

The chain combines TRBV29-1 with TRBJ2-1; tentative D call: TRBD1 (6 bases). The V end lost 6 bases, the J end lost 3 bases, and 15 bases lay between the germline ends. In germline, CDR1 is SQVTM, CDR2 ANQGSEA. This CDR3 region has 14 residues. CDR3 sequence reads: CSVFPWGRYNEQFF. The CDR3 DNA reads TGCAGCGTCTTCCCCTGGGGGCGCTACAATGAGCAGTTCTTC.

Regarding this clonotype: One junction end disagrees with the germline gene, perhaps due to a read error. The CDR3 spells CASSLGGEAFF. CDR3 in DNA: TGTGCCAGCAGTTTAGGGGGGGAAGCTTTCTTT. The J gene is TRBJ1-1, the V gene TRBV7-6, with a tentative D call TRBD1 (6 bases). CDR1 and CDR2 from the germline V gene are SGHVS and FNYEAQ. CDR3 length: 11 residues.

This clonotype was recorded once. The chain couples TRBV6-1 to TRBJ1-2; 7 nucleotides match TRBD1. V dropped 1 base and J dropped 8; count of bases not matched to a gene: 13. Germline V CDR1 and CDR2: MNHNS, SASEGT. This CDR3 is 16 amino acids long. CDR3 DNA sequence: TGTGCCAGCAGTGAAGTAGTAGGGGACAGCTTGAGCGGCTACACCTTC. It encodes CASSEVVGDSLSGYTF.

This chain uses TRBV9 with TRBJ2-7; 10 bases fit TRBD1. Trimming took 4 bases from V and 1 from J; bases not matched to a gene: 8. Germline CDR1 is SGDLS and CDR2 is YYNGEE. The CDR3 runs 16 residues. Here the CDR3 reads CASSPQDRGRSYEQYF. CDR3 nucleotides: TGTGCCAGCAGCCCTCAAGACAGGGGGCGTTCCTACGAGCAGTACTTC.

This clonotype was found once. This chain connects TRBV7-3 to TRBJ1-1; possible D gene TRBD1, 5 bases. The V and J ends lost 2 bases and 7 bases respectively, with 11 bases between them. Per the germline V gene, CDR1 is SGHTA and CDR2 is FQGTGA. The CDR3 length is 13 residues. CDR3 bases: TGTGCCAGCAGCTTAGCAGGGAATGGTGAAGCTTTCTTT. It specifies CASSLAGNGEAFF.

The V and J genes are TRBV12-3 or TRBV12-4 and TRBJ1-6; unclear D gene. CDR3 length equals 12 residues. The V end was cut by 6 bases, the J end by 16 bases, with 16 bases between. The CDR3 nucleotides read TGTGCCAGCAGCGGGTCCTCTGGTTCTCTCCACTTT. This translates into CASSGSSGSLHF.

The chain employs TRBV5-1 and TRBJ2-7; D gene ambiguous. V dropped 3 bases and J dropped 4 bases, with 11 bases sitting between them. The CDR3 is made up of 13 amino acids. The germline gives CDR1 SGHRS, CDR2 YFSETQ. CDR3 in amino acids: CASSYGIGYEQYV. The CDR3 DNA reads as TGCGCCAGCAGCTATGGGATAGGGTACGAGCAGTACGTC.

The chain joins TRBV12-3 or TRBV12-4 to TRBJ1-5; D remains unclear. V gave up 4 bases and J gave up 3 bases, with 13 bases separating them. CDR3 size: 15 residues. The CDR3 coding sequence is TGTGCCAGCAGTTCGGACTGGGAGGTCAATCAGCCCCAGCATTTT. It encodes CASSSDWEVNQPQHF.

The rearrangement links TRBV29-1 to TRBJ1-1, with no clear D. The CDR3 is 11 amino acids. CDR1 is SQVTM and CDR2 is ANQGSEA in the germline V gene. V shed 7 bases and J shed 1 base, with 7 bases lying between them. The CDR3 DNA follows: TGCAGCGCCCCTACGAACACTGAAGCTTTCTTT. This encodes CSAPTNTEAFF.

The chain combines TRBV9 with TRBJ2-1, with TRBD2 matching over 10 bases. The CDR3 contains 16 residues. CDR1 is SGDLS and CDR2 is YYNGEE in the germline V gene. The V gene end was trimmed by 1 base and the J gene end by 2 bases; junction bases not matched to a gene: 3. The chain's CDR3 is CASSVSGTSAYNEQFF. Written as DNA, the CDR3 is TGTGCCAGCAGCGTATCCGGGACTAGCGCCTACAATGAGCAGTTCTTC.